The 23 T cell receptor beta chains listed next were all sequenced from one sample in a study of identifying expanded T cells in peripheral blood. TCRdb keeps only in-frame clones here, not all; method: immunoSEQ multiplex PCR. The sample carries about 90,000 clones, roughly 88% recorded once. The source material was blood. The receptors derive from a person aged 18 to 70 in good health.

The chain uses TRBV5-6 and TRBJ2-7; 7 bases align to TRBD1. There are 14 residues in the CDR3. The trim removed 2 bases at V and 6 bases at J, leaving 8 bases unmatched. Germline V gene lookup returns CDR1 SGHDT and CDR2 YYEEEE. CDR3 bases: TGTGCCAGCAGCTTCTACCCAGGGGGAGCCGAGCAGTACTTC. As protein: CASSFYPGGAEQYF.

V is TRBV6-5 and J is TRBJ2-3, with D maybe TRBD1 (6 bases). V shed 5 bases and J shed 2 bases, with 8 bases lying between them. This CDR3 comprises 13 residues. Germline lookup yields CDR1 MNHEY and CDR2 SVGAGI. The DNA for the CDR3 is TGTGCCAGCAGTAGGGACACCACAGATACGCAGTATTTT. Translation: CASSRDTTDTQYF.

The V gene is TRBV7-9, the J gene TRBJ2-5; 8 bases line up with TRBD2. The CDR3 consists of 14 residues. Losses at the gene ends were 8 bases for V and 1 base for J; bases not matched to a gene: 6. CDR1 SEHNR and CDR2 FQNEAQ come from the germline V gene (reference sequence). CDR3 sequence reads: CASYRAGGQETQYF. DNA for the CDR3: TGTGCCAGCTACAGGGCGGGAGGCCAAGAGACCCAGTACTTC.

Points on this clone: A junction end diverges from the germline sequence, so it may reflect a read error. The J gene is TRBJ2-1, the V gene TRBV7-9, with D possibly being TRBD2 (6 bases). The CDR3 sequence is 14 residues long. CDR1 and CDR2 (germline): SEHNR, FQNEAQ (reference sequence). Written as DNA, the CDR3 is TGTGCCAGCAGCGTAGCGGAGACCTACAATGAGCAGTTCTTC. Encoded protein: CASSVAETYNEQFF.

The chain has TRBV5-1 and TRBJ1-1; D gene ambiguous. The germline V and J ends were trimmed by 0 bases and 0 bases, with 9 bases remaining between them. Germline loops: CDR1 SGHRS, CDR2 YFSETQ. The CDR3 runs 15 residues. The CDR3 DNA sequence: TGCGCCAGCAGCTTGGTAGGGTACATGAACACTGAAGCTTTCTTT. This sequence encodes CASSLVGYMNTEAFF.

CDR3 nucleotides: TGTGCCAGCTCACCCACAGGGCTGGATCAGCCCCAGCATTTT. The encoded protein is CASSPTGLDQPQHF. V is TRBV18 and J is TRBJ1-5; a weak D match, TRBD1 (6 bases). Between the trimmed V and J ends, which lost 3 bases and 5 bases, there was a span of 11 bases. The germline CDR1 and CDR2 sequences are KGHSH and LQKENI. The CDR3 is 14 residues long. Full variable domain (missing parts from reference TRBV18 and TRBJ1-5): NAGVMQNPRHLVRRRGQEARLRCSPMKGHSHVYWYRQLPEEGLKFMVYLQKENIIDESGMPKERFSAEFPKEGPSILRIQQVVRGDSAAYFCASSPTGLDQPQHFGDGTRLSIL.

The CDR3 DNA sequence: TGTGCCACCAGCGGAAGCATGGGAAGGGACGAGCAGTACTTC. Its translation is CATSGSMGRDEQYF. The chain employs TRBV15 and TRBJ2-7; D is unresolved. Trimming removed 5 bases from V and 5 bases from J, with 16 bases in between. Per the germline V gene, CDR1 is LNHNV and CDR2 is YYDKDF (reference sequence). The CDR3 runs to 14 residues.

The chain carries TRBV6-1 and TRBJ1-6; D unresolved. The CDR3 extends over 14 amino acids. Per germline, CDR1 MNHNS and CDR2 SASEGT. Trimming pared 8 bases from V and 5 bases from J, leaving 13 bases between. CDR3 protein: CASCLTGDNSPLHF. Written as DNA, the CDR3 is TGTGCCAGCTGTTTAACTGGGGATAATTCACCCCTCCACTTT.

The CDR3 is CASSLRRDTNEKLFF. For the CDR3, the DNA is TGTGCCAGCAGCCTCCGACGGGACACTAATGAAAAACTGTTTTTT. The chain uses TRBV7-9 and TRBJ1-4; tentatively, D is TRBD1 (5 bases). The CDR3 runs 15 residues. Trimming took off 5 bases at V and 2 bases at J, with 12 bases between the two ends. Germline CDR1 SEHNR, CDR2 FQNEAQ (reference sequence). The full variable domain, completed using reference TRBV7-9 and TRBJ1-4, is DTGVSQNPRHKITKRGQNVTFRCDPISEHNRLYWYRQTLGQGPEFLTYFQNEAQLEKSRLLSDRFSAERPKGSFSTLEIQRTEQGDSAMYLCASSLRRDTNEKLFFGSGTQLSVL.

This clone was detected only a few times. This chain joins TRBV27 and TRBJ1-2, with D possibly being TRBD1 (5 bases). Germline CDR1 reads MNHEY; CDR2 reads SMNVEV (reference sequence). Trimming pared 0 bases from V and 7 bases from J, leaving 18 bases between. There are 16 residues in the CDR3. CDR3 nucleotides: TGTGCCAGCAGTTTATCGGTTTCCCAGGGCGCCAGTGGCTACACCTTC. This translates into CASSLSVSQGASGYTF.

The rearrangement uses TRBV11-3 and TRBJ2-7; D is perhaps TRBD2 (6 bases). V lost 2 bases and J lost 3, with 11 bases in between. Germline V gene data show CDR1 as SGHNT and CDR2 as YENEEA. The CDR3 has 14 residues. CDR3 protein: CASSLTIGSYEQYF. CDR3 DNA sequence: TGTGCCAGCAGCTTAACTATCGGGAGCTACGAGCAGTACTTC.

The gene calls are TRBV6-5 and TRBJ1-2, with D possibly being TRBD1 (6 bases). V lost 5 bases and J lost 7, with 11 bases in between. This CDR3 has 12 amino acids. Germline V gene data show CDR1 as MNHEY and CDR2 as SVGAGI. CDR3 in amino acids: CASSTGQRGYTF. In nucleotides, the CDR3 is TGTGCCAGCAGTACGGGACAACGTGGCTACACCTTC.

The chain is built from TRBV10-3 and TRBJ2-3; 14 positions agree with TRBD2. The CDR3 runs 18 residues. V lost 6 bases and J lost 6; bases outside the gene matches: 14. Germline loops: CDR1 ENHRY, CDR2 SYGVKD. Here the CDR3 DNA reads TGTGCCATCAGGACTAGCGGGAGGGCCGACCACTCACAGGATACGCAGTATTTT. This gives the protein CAIRTSGRADHSQDTQYF.

This clone was seen only once. V gene TRBV7-2 combines with J gene TRBJ1-1, with D possibly being TRBD1 (6 bases). Trimming removed 4 bases from V and 1 base from J, with 13 bases in between. The CDR3 runs 15 residues. The germline gives CDR1 SGHTA, CDR2 FQGNSA. CDR3 DNA sequence: TGTGCCAGCAGCTCCTACAGGGTGGGGAACACTGAAGCTTTCTTT. This sequence encodes CASSSYRVGNTEAFF.

The genes are TRBV5-6 and TRBJ2-7; the match to TRBD1 covers 9 bases. This CDR3 spans 15 amino acids. V lost 0 bases, J lost 1 base, and 2 bases stayed unmatched. The germline CDR1 and CDR2 sequences are SGHDT and YYEEEE. CDR3 sequence: CASSLDRGPSYEQYF. The CDR3 nucleotides are TGTGCCAGCAGCTTGGACAGGGGGCCTTCCTACGAGCAGTACTTC.

The chain links TRBV29-1 to TRBJ2-7; 8 bases line up with TRBD1. This CDR3 has 11 residues. Germline loops: CDR1 SQVTM, CDR2 ANQGSEA. Trimming cost V 6 bases and J 6 bases; bases outside gene matches: 4. The CDR3 DNA reads as TGCAGCGTACACAGGGGGTCCGAGCAGTACTTC. As protein: CSVHRGSEQYF.

The V call is TRBV19, the J call TRBJ2-7; D may be TRBD1 (6 bases). Germline CDR1 reads LNHDA; CDR2 reads SQIVND (reference sequence). The ends were cut back, 3 bases at V and 7 bases at J, with 16 bases in the middle. The length of the CDR3 is 14 residues. For the CDR3, the DNA is TGTGCCAGTAGTATCCAGGGGTCCAAGGGGGAGCAGTACTTC. Protein sequence: CASSIQGSKGEQYF.

The CDR3 region is CASSKARKEGSTF. The DNA for the CDR3 is TGTGCCAGCAGCAAAGCGCGTAAGGAGGGGTCCACCTTC. The chain combines TRBV21-1 with TRBJ1-2. TRBV21-1 has pseudogene status. This CDR3 is built from 13 residues.

This clone was counted only a few times. The sample holds other DNA sequences that translate to the same CDR3. This rearrangement joins TRBV2 to TRBJ1-5, with D tentatively TRBD1 (6 bases). Germline CDR1 reads SNHLY; CDR2 reads FYNNEI. The CDR3 is 13 residues long. Between the trimmed V and J ends, which lost 5 bases and 4 bases, there was a span of 9 bases. CDR3 protein: CASSLQGNQPQHF. The CDR3 DNA is TGTGCCAGCAGTTTACAGGGAAATCAGCCCCAGCATTTT.

The rearrangement uses TRBV11-1 and TRBJ1-2; possibly TRBD1 for D (6 bases). Germline CDR1 reads SGHAT; CDR2 reads FQDESV (reference sequence). The length of the CDR3 is 13 residues. V was clipped by 8 bases and J by 4 bases, with 14 bases between them. The CDR3: CASSLGAGYGYTF. CDR3 coding DNA: TGTGCCAGCTCTTTGGGGGCGGGCTATGGCTACACCTTC.

This sequence joins TRBV7-9 and TRBJ2-5; 12 bases are a match to TRBD2. The germline V gene encodes CDR1 SEHNR and CDR2 FQNEAQ (reference sequence). V was pared by 3 bases and J by 13 bases, with 12 bases of the junction left unmatched. This CDR3 has 15 amino acids. The CDR3 DNA reads as TGTGCCAGCAGCTTGGAAGGGACTAGCGGGCTTAGAAGGTACTTC. Translation gives CASSLEGTSGLRRYF.

The chain employs TRBV21-1 and TRBJ1-5. TRBV21-1 is annotated as a pseudogene. The CDR3 extends over 14 amino acids. The CDR3 here is CASNGVYSNQPQHF. The CDR3 DNA follows: TGTGCCAGCAACGGGGTGTATAGCAATCAGCCCCAGCATTTT.

This clone was observed once. The chain carries TRBV30 and TRBJ2-5; D is possibly TRBD1 (6 bases). This CDR3 contains 14 residues. Trimming stripped 0 bases from V and 2 bases from J, with 10 bases between. CDR1 is GTSNPN, CDR2 SVGIG, per germline (reference sequence). As DNA, the CDR3 is TGTGCCTGGAGTGTAGGGGGTAGACAAGAGACCCAGTACTTC. It encodes CAWSVGGRQETQYF.